This T cell receptor beta chain appears in the sequencing data of a study of blood T cells in healthy people across ages (dated by TCRdb to the mid-2010s). Concerning the study at large: In model experiments, template switching captured about one uniquely barcoded TCR beta cDNA molecule for every two T cells. Age-related changes in TCR beta repertoire diversity were measured in the study by deep sequencing normalized with unique cDNA molecular identifiers. The donors were split into four age groups: young (average roughly 15 years), middle-aged (roughly 39), aged (approximately 60) and long-lived (approximately 80). To avoid experimental bias, donors of different ages were randomly spread across the sequencing lanes. For two donors (one aged 18 to 29 and one aged 80 or older), the study analyzed two additional independent replicas of 1 million unique cDNA reads from the same blood draw. The research as a whole found: The long-lived group showed more naive CD4+ T cells, fewer expanded clones and increased TCR diversity than the aged group, suggesting age selection. There was a strong correlation between observed TCR beta diversity and the percentage of naive T cells measured by flow cytometry. Because the CMV infection status of the donors was unknown, age-related changes in expanded clonotypes may potentially have been confounded. Estimates of total diversity based on one million sequenced T cells were regarded as lower bounds and as underestimates. Bulk unsorted PBMC profiling prevented conclusive comparison of naive and antigen-experienced compartments. Observed TCR beta diversity per million T cells fell roughly linearly with age, and a significant reduction was already apparent by age around 40.

The donors were some 36 Caucasian individuals from Russia, aged roughly 6 to 95 years, who were systemically healthy. Roughly 10 milliliters of peripheral blood were drawn from each donor into EDTA-treated Vacutainer tubes. Ficoll-Paque density-gradient centrifugation was used to isolate PBMCs, with at least 7 million obtained per sample. Trizol reagent was used to extract total RNA from PBMCs, with at least 6 micrograms per sample. The percentages of naive CD45RAhigh/CD27high T cells were determined by flow cytometry on a PBMC aliquot from every donor. Library preparation was by 5' RACE. The sequencer listed for this sample is Illumina HiSeq 2500. A second about 7 to 11 cycle PCR used a sample-barcoded 5' primer and a J-beta primer mix. Each TCR beta cDNA molecule received a unique molecular identifier from a template-switch 5' adaptor carrying 12 random nucleotides. Each sample yielded at least 2.5 million CDR3-containing paired-end reads. First-strand cDNA was synthesized from all RNA with the Mint cDNA synthesis kit, primed by a TRBC-specific oligonucleotide. All cDNA was treated with uracil-DNA glycosylase and then went through a first 18-cycle PCR with the universal primers M1SS and BC2_uni_R. Per the authors' processing: For normalization, 1 million high-quality reads, each with a distinct molecular identifier, were randomly selected from each sample. Reads with shared molecular identifiers were discarded instead of being binned into consensus sequences. MiTCR, run with a Q25 quality threshold and the strictest error-elimination algorithm, handled CDR3 identification, clonotype clustering and error correction. A nonparametric unseen species model with Euler transformation was used to estimate a lower bound on total TCR beta diversity. The public reads were quality trimmed at Q25 with fastp and then assembled into clones with MiXCR by TCRdb, keeping productive beta chains. A single entry per CDR3 protein holds the most common genes and DNA from its merged rows. The V and J calls shown here were made by TCRdb, not taken from the authors' results. Within this sample are over 1,200,000 distinct CDR3 sequences, with roughly 64% of them counted one time only. In total, the top ten clones hold over 5% of the sample.

Remarks on this clonotype: There is no known antigen for this receptor. A read error may produce the germline difference seen at one junction end.

CDR1 and CDR2 are drawn from the germline V gene (reference sequence): MNHEY, SMNVEV. The CDR3 covers 11 residues, taking in both the cysteine and the phenylalanine. Only the CDR3 region is kept as DNA, spanning 33 bases read in frame from base 1. The rearrangement combines TRBV27 with TRBJ2-5; the D gene is possibly TRBD2, with 6 bases matching. This receptor was taken from a man between 18 and 35 years old in good health. The sample comprised blood. The CDR3 region reads CVSNWGLHQYF. The nucleotides read TGTGTCAGCAATTGGGGACTCCACCAGTACTTC.